This T cell receptor beta chain was recovered during a study of cytomegalovirus exposure and HLA in healthy donors. Broader study findings: TCR beta sequences reportedly predicted most subjects' HLA-A and HLA-B alleles accurately. The availability of immune exposure information extended only to CMV serostatus.

CDR3 length equals 14 residues. V shed 2 bases and J 8 bases; nucleotides not matched to a gene: 6. Per germline, CDR1 SGHRS and CDR2 YFSETQ. Researchers ran the PCR with 60 Vbeta and 13 Jbeta primers. Measured with immunoSEQ multiplex PCR; TCRdb has only the in-frame clones, and not every one. The sample includes 130,000 or so clones, over 8.5% of them seen just once. Details on this clone: As yet, its antigen is unknown.

The genes are TRBV5-1 and TRBJ1-4; 7 bases are shared with TRBD1. The receptor comes from a woman between 40 and 50 years old in good health and CMV-seropositive. Sequenced sample: PBMCs. Here the CDR3 reads CASSFNRGGEKLFF. In nucleotides, the CDR3 is TGCGCCAGCAGCTTCAACAGGGGTGGAGAAAAACTGTTTTTT.